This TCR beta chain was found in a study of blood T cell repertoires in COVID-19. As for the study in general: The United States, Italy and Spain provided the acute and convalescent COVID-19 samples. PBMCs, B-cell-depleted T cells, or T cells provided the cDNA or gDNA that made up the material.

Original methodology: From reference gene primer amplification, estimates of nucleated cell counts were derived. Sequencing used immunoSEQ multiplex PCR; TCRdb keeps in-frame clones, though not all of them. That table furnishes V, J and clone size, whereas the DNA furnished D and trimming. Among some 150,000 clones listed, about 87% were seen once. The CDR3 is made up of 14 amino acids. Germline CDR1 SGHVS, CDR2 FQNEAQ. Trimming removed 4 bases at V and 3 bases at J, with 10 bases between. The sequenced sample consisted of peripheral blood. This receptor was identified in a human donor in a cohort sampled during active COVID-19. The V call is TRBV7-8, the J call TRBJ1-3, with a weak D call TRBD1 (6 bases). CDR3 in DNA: TGTGCCAGCAGCTCAGGGGCCGGTGGAAACACCATATATTTT. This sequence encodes CASSSGAGGNTIYF.